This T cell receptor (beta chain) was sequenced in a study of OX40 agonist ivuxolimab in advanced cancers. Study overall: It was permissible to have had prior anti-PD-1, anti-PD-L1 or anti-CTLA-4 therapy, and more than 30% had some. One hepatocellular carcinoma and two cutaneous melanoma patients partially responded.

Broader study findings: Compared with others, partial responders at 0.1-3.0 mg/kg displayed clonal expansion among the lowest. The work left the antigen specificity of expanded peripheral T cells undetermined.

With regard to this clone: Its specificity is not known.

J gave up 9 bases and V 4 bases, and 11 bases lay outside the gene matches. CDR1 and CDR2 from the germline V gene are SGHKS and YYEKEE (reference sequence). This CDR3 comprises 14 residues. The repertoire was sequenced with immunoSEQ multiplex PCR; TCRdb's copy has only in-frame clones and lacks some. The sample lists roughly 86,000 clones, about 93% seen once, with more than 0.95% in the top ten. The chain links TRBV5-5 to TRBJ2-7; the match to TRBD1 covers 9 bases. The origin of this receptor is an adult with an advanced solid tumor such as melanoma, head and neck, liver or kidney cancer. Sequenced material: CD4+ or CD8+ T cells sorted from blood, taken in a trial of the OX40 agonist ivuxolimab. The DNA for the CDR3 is TGTGCCAGCAGCATGGACAGGGGAACGACCGGGCAGTACTTC. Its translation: CASSMDRGTTGQYF. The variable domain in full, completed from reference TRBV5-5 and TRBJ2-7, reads DAGVTQSPTHLIKTRGQQVTLRCSPISGHKSVSWYQQVLGQGPQFIFQYYEKEERGRGNFPDRFSARQFPNYSSELNVNALLLGDSALYLCASSMDRGTTGQYFGPGTRLTVT.